This TCR beta chain comes out of a study of regulatory T cells in long-lasting Graves disease. As for this clonotype: Its antigen remains unidentified.

Findings of the study overall: Researchers examined only peripheral blood and not thyroid tissue. Persistent Graves' disease cases displayed lower TCR diversity than newly diagnosed ones.

CDR3-region Arm-PCR and iRepertoire HTBI primers produced the TCR beta libraries. One entry per CDR3 protein, called by TCRdb with MiXCR from the multiplex PCR reads. The sample has roughly 420,000 distinct CDR3 sequences, roughly 16% seen once. Indicated time point: newly diagnosed GD, antithyroid drugs for less than 3 months. RNA isolated from PBMCs was used to make the TCR library. An endocrinology department located in Xi'an, China, was where the patients came from. This sample comprised peripheral blood mononuclear cells (PBMCs), obtained at new diagnosis, from a patient treated with antithyroid drugs. The TCR comes from a female donor with Graves disease.

The DNA for the CDR3 is TGTGCCAGCAGTGAGGGCGGGGTCCTCTCCTACGAGCAGTACTTC. Amino acid sequence: CASSEGGVLSYEQYF. The chain has TRBV25-1 and TRBJ2-7, with D perhaps TRBD2 (6 bases). The CDR3 length is 15 residues. The V gene lost 3 bases and the J gene lost 0 bases, with 12 bases spanning the gap. The germline gives CDR1 MGHDK, CDR2 SYGVNS.